The 14 T cell receptor beta chains reported below all come from one sample, sequenced in a study of T-cell reconstitution after alpha-beta-depleted transplantation in children. Molecular barcoding with unique molecular identifiers was used for the TCRbeta library. TCRdb re-called the PCR reads with MiXCR, one entry per CDR3 protein. The sample lists around 800,000 distinct CDR3 sequences; roughly 15% were seen once. This sample comprised PBMCs, mostly from graft donor cells, obtained 360 days after TCRalphabeta/CD19-depleted stem cell transplant. These receptors were obtained from a male patient between 10 and 17 years old who had a stem cell transplant for acute lymphoblastic leukemia, so the T cells may come from the graft donor.

There are a few counts of this clonotype. J is TRBJ2-7 and V is TRBV29-1; no clear D. The germline V and J ends were trimmed by 7 bases and 2 bases, with 12 bases remaining between them. The V gene's germline CDR1 is SQVTM and CDR2 ANQGSEA. The CDR3 covers 12 residues. This chain's CDR3 is CSAETAAYEQYF. The CDR3 region has the DNA TGCAGCGCCGAGACCGCCGCCTACGAGCAGTACTTC.

This sequence joins TRBV9 and TRBJ1-3; D is uncertain. The germline gives CDR1 SGDLS, CDR2 YYNGEE. Trimming took off 10 bases at V and 4 bases at J, with 6 bases between the two ends. The CDR3 runs to 10 residues. CDR3 protein: CALHGNTIYF. As DNA, the CDR3 is TGTGCCCTGCACGGAAACACCATATATTTT.

The J gene is TRBJ2-1, the V gene TRBV6-5; possible D gene TRBD1, 5 bases. Deletions cut 0 bases from V and 4 bases from J, with 13 bases between. This CDR3 is built from 16 residues. Germline V gene data show CDR1 as MNHEY and CDR2 as SVGAGI. CDR3 residues: CASSYSGLPAYNEQFF. The CDR3, as DNA: TGTGCCAGCAGTTACTCGGGGCTTCCCGCTTACAATGAGCAGTTCTTC.

This clonotype was counted at least ten times. The chain employs TRBV5-1 and TRBJ1-2; TRBD1 agrees at 10 bases. The CDR3 length is 14 residues. The germline CDR1 and CDR2 sequences are SGHRS and YFSETQ. With 1 base clipped from V and 5 bases from J, the junction kept 2 bases outside the gene matches. CDR3 in amino acids: CASSLSGQGYGYTF. The CDR3 DNA follows: TGCGCCAGCAGCTTGTCGGGACAGGGGTATGGCTACACCTTC.

The rearrangement uses TRBV4-1 and TRBJ1-5; no clear D. Germline V gives CDR1 MGHRA, CDR2 YSYEKL. The CDR3 sequence is 13 residues long. Trimming shortened V by 1 base and J by 5 bases, and 6 bases separated the two germline ends. CDR3 sequence: CASSQGQYQPQHF. CDR3 nucleotide sequence: TGCGCCAGCAGCCAAGGGCAGTATCAGCCCCAGCATTTT.

The V gene is TRBV20-1, the J gene TRBJ2-1; 10 bases align to TRBD2. Unmatched junction bases numbered 16, after V lost 1 base and J lost 4 bases. Germline V CDR1 and CDR2: DFQATT, SNEGSKA (reference sequence). The CDR3 is 19 residues long. CDR3 region: CSARVPGLAHIAFYNEQFF. Here the CDR3 DNA reads TGCAGTGCTAGAGTGCCGGGACTAGCGCATATAGCTTTTTACAATGAGCAGTTCTTC.

This clonotype was observed a handful of times. For the CDR3, the DNA is TGTGCCAGCTCACTAGACAGGCGGGAGGGGTCCTACAATGAGCAGTTCTTC. Translated, it gives CASSLDRREGSYNEQFF. This chain connects TRBV18 to TRBJ2-1; the match to TRBD2 covers 9 bases. The CDR3 covers 17 residues. With 4 bases clipped from V and 1 base from J, the junction kept 8 bases outside the gene matches. Germline V gene lookup returns CDR1 KGHSH and CDR2 LQKENI.

This clonotype has ten or more counts. The chain combines TRBV7-3 with TRBJ1-3; D uncertain. Germline V gene sequence: CDR1 SGHTA, CDR2 FQGTGA. V was cut by 6 bases and J by 0 bases, with 6 bases left in between. The CDR3 is made up of 13 amino acids. The CDR3 reads CASSSGSGNTIYF. The CDR3 DNA reads as TGTGCCAGCAGTTCGGGCTCTGGAAACACCATATATTTT.

The table lists this clonotype with a few counts. The chain has TRBV27 and TRBJ1-1; unclear D gene. The length of the CDR3 is 15 residues. V lost 6 bases, J lost 0 bases, and 14 bases lay in between. CDR1 and CDR2 from the germline V gene are MNHEY and SMNVEV (reference sequence). CDR3 DNA: TGTGCCAGCAGCAGTCGGGGAGTATTGAACACTGAAGCTTTCTTT. Translating it yields CASSSRGVLNTEAFF.

This chain links TRBV19 with TRBJ2-2; D unclear. The V gene lost 0 bases and the J gene lost 7 bases, with 12 bases spanning the gap. This CDR3 comprises 15 residues. Germline V gene sequence: CDR1 LNHDA, CDR2 SQIVND (reference sequence). The CDR3 here is CASSIDPTRFGELFF. CDR3 DNA: TGTGCCAGTAGTATAGACCCTACTCGCTTCGGGGAGCTGTTTTTT. The complete variable domain, with remaining parts taken from reference TRBV19 and TRBJ2-2, reads DGGITQSPKYLFRKEGQNVTLSCEQNLNHDAMYWYRQDPGQGLRLIYYSQIVNDFQKGDIAEGYSVSREKKESFPLTVTSAQKNPTAFYLCASSIDPTRFGELFFGEGSRLTVL.

This clonotype has more than one count but fewer than ten. The gene calls are TRBV5-4 and TRBJ2-3; D is unclear. With 0 bases removed from V and 5 bases from J, the gap between germline ends came to 13 bases. Germline loops: CDR1 SGHNT, CDR2 YYREEE (reference sequence). The CDR3 is made up of 15 amino acids. The CDR3 coding sequence is TGTGCCAGCAGCTTGGGGGGTGTCAACGGAGATACGCAGTATTTT. As protein: CASSLGGVNGDTQYF.

The rearrangement uses TRBV6-1 and TRBJ2-3; 8 bases are shared with TRBD2. With V trimmed by 8 bases and J by 2 bases, 9 bases remained unmatched. The CDR3 consists of 15 residues. Germline assignment: CDR1 MNHNS and CDR2 SASEGT. The CDR3 spells CASAPLAGLTDTQYF. CDR3 nucleotide sequence: TGTGCCAGCGCCCCCCTAGCGGGCCTCACAGATACGCAGTATTTT.

This clonotype was recorded a few times. V and J are TRBV12-3 or TRBV12-4 and TRBJ2-2, with 8 bases aligning to TRBD1. Trimming at V came to 5 bases and at J to 5 bases, leaving 13 bases not matched to a gene. CDR3 length equals 17 residues. In nucleotides, the CDR3 is TGTGCCAGCAGTACTGAGACAGGGGTCGGTTGGACCGGGGAGCTGTTTTTT. It yields the protein CASSTETGVGWTGELFF.

This clonotype has a handful of counts. The chain combines TRBV10-3 with TRBJ2-7; D not resolved. Between the trimmed V and J ends, which lost 4 bases and 0 bases, there was a span of 7 bases. This CDR3 is built from 13 residues. Germline CDR1 and CDR2: ENHRY and SYGVKD. CDR3: CAISAAPSYEQYF. The DNA for the CDR3 is TGTGCCATCAGTGCAGCCCCCTCCTACGAGCAGTACTTC.